This T cell receptor beta chain was found in a study of T cell changes during pregnancy in multiple sclerosis. In germline, CDR1 is MDHEN, CDR2 SYDVKM. J gave up 6 bases and V 6 bases, and 11 bases lay outside the gene matches. The CDR3 loop spans 15 amino acids. Profiled with immunoSEQ multiplex PCR; TCRdb holds only in-frame clones, not every one. The sample gives under 60,000 clones, less than 95% of which show up once; around 0.31% is in the top ten. Specimen: CD4+ T cells from peripheral blood mononuclear cells, collected in the third trimester of pregnancy. The clonotype originates from a female donor with multiple sclerosis, enrolled in a pregnancy study. The chain links TRBV28 to TRBJ2-1; TRBD1 aligns across 7 bases. CDR3 nucleotides: TGTGCCAGCAGATCCCGACAGGGTTCTTTCAATGAGCAGTTCTTC. The encoded protein is CASRSRQGSFNEQFF.